This T cell receptor beta chain emerged from a study of T cell responses to AZD1222 COVID-19 vaccine. The table came from immunoSEQ multiplex PCR; TCRdb's copy has only in-frame clones and leaves some out. The sample shows 96,000 or so clones, around 90% of them seen only once. This CDR3 has 14 residues. CDR1 is SGHVS and CDR2 is FQNEAQ in the germline V gene. With 4 bases clipped from V and 0 bases from J, the junction kept 1 base outside the gene matches. Findings of the study overall: No day 14 peak samples; only post-peak repertoires were characterized. The sample set comprised mostly white British donors with more females, and clonal diversity was possibly underestimated. Among those given AZD1222, only five or six were seropositive at baseline.

This clone was detected a few times. The antigen is undetermined. The rearrangement uses TRBV7-8 and TRBJ2-3, with 7 bases lining up with TRBD1. This receptor was taken from an adult in good health. The sequencing used peripheral blood, collected on day 0 of AZD1222 vaccination. In DNA form, the CDR3 reads TGTGCCAGCAGCTCGACAGGGAGCACAGATACGCAGTATTTT. This translates into CASSSTGSTDTQYF.